This TCR beta chain was profiled in a study of OX40 agonist ivuxolimab in advanced cancers. Across the whole study: Patients received intravenous ivuxolimab every 2 weeks at 0.01 to 10 mg/kg. Each dose-escalation patient presented with hepatocellular carcinoma, melanoma, renal cell or head and neck cancer. Males comprised over 80% of the group, whose mean age was approximately 60 years (range roughly 20 to 85).

Libraries were prepared by immunoSEQ multiplex PCR; TCRdb keeps only in-frame clonotypes and omits some of them. The sample includes tens of thousands of clones, approximately 77% of them seen just once. The TCR originated in an adult with an advanced solid tumor such as melanoma, head and neck, liver or kidney cancer. The sequencing here drew on CD4+ or CD8+ T cells sorted from blood, taken in a trial of the OX40 agonist ivuxolimab.

CDR3 sequence (DNA): TGTGCCAGCAGTGCGACCTGGGATACGCAGTATTTT. Translating it yields CASSATWDTQYF. The V call is TRBV2, the J call TRBJ2-3; D uncertain. The germline V gene encodes CDR1 SNHLY and CDR2 FYNNEI. Trimming stripped 4 bases from V and 6 bases from J, with 8 bases between. The length of the CDR3 is 12 residues.